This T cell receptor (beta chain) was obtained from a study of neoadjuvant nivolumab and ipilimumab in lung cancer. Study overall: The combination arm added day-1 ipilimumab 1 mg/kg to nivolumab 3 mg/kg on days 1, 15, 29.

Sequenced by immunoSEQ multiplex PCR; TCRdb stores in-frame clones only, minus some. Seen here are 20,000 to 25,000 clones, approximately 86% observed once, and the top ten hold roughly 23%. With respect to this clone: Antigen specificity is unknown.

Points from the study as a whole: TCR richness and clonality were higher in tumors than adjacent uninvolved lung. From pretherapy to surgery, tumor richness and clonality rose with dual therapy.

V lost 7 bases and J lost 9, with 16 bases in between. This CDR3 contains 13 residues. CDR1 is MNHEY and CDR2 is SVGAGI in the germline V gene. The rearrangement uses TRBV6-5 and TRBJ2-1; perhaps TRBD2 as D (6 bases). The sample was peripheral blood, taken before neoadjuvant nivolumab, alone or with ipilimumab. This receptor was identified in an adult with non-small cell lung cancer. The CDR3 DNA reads TGTGCCAGCACTCCAGGTCGGGGGAGTGAGCAGTTCTTC. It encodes CASTPGRGSEQFF.